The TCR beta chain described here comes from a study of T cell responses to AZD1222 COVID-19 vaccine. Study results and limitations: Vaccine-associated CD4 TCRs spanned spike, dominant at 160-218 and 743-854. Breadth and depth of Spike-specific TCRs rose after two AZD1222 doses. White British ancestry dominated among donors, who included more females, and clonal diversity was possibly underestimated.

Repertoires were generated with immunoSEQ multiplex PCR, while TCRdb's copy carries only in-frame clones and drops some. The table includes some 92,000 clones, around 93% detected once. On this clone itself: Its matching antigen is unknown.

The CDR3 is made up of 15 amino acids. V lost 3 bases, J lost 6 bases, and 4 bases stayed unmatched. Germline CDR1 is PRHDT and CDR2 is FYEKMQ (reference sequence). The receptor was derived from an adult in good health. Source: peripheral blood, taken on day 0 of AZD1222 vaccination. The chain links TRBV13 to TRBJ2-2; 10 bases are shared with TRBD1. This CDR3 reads CASSFQTGGSGELFF. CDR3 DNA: TGTGCCAGCAGCTTCCAGACAGGGGGCTCCGGGGAGCTGTTTTTT.